This TCR beta chain was recorded in a study of long-term antiretroviral therapy in people with HIV. As for this clone: The antigen remains unidentified.

Trimming stripped 0 bases from V and 5 bases from J, with 8 bases between. Germline CDR1 reads SGHRS; CDR2 reads YFSETQ. The CDR3 is made up of 13 amino acids. A v3.0 immunoSEQ assay was performed at survey level. Libraries were prepared by immunoSEQ multiplex PCR; TCRdb keeps only in-frame clonotypes and omits some of them. The table includes around 30,000 clones, around 85% detected once. Study-level results: Missing from the dataset were any data on ART adherence, viral resistance or therapy changes. After ART, diversity increased yet remained lower than transplant donor controls.

The specimen was unsorted PBMCs, collected 2.3 years after starting antiretroviral therapy. This clonotype was sampled from a man between 35 and 55 years old with HIV. J is TRBJ1-1 and V is TRBV5-1; D remains ambiguous. CDR3 residues: CASSLGATTEAFF. CDR3 sequence (DNA): TGCGCCAGCAGCTTGGGGGCTACTACTGAAGCTTTCTTT. Together with reference TRBV5-1 and TRBJ1-1, the CDR3 gives the full variable domain: KAGVTQTPRYLIKTRGQQVTLSCSPISGHRSVSWYQQTPGQGLQFLFEYFSETQRNKGNFPGRFSGRQFSNSRSEMNVSTLELGDSALYLCASSLGATTEAFFGQGTRLTVV.